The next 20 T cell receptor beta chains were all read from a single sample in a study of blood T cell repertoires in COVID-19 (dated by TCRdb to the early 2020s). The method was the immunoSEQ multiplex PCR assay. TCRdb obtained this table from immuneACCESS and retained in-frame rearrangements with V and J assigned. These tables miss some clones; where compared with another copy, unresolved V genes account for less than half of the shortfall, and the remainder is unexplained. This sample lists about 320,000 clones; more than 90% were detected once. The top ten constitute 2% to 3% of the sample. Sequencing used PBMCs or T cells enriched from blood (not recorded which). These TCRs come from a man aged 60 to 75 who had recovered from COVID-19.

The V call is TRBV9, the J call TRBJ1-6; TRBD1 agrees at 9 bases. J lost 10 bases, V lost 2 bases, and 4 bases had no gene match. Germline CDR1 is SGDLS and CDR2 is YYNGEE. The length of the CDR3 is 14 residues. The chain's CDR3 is CASSVGTGWSPLHF. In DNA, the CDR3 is TGTGCCAGCAGCGTTGGGACAGGGTGGTCACCCCTCCACTTT.

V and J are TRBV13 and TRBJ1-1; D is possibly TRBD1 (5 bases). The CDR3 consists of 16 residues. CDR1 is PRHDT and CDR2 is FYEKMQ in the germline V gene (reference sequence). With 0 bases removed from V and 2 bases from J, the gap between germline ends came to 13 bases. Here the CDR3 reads CASSLGYHRKNTEAFF. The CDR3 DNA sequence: TGTGCCAGCAGCTTAGGGTATCACAGGAAAAACACTGAAGCTTTCTTT.

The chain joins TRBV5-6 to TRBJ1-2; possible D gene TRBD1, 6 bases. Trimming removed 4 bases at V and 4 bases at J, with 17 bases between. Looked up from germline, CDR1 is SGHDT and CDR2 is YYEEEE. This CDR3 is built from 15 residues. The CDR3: CASSPLSDSIYGYTF. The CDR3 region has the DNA TGTGCCAGCAGCCCCCTATCGGACAGCATCTATGGCTACACCTTC.

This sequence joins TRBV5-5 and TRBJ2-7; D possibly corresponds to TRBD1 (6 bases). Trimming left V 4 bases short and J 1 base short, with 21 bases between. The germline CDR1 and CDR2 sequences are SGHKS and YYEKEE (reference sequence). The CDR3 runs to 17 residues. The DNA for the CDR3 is TGTGCCAGCAGCGACGACTCTAACAGGGTCCGATCCTACGAGCAGTACTTC. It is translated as CASSDDSNRVRSYEQYF. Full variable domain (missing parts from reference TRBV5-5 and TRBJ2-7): DAGVTQSPTHLIKTRGQQVTLRCSPISGHKSVSWYQQVLGQGPQFIFQYYEKEERGRGNFPDRFSARQFPNYSSELNVNALLLGDSALYLCASSDDSNRVRSYEQYFGPGTRLTVT.

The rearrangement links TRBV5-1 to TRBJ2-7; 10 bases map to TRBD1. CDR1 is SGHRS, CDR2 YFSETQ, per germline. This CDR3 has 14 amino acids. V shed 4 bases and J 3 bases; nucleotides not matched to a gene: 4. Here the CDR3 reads CASSQRTGGYEQYF. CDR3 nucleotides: TGCGCCAGCAGCCAAAGGACAGGGGGCTACGAGCAGTACTTC.

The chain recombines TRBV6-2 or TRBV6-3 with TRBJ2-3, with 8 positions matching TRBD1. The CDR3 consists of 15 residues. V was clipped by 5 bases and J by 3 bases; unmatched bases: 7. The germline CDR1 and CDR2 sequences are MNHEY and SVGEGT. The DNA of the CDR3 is TGTGCCAGCAGTCGGACAGGGACACGGACAGATACGCAGTATTTT. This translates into CASSRTGTRTDTQYF.

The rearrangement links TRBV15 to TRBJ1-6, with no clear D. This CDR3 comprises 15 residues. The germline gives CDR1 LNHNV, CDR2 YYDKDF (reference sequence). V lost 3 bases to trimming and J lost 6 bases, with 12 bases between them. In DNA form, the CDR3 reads TGTGCCACCAGCAGCGGGAGAACGGGTAATTCACCCCTCCACTTT. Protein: CATSSGRTGNSPLHF.

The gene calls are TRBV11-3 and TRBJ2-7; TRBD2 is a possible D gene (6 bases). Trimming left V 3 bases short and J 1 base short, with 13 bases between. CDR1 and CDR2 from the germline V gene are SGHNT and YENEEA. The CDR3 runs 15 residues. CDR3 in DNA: TGTGCCAGCAGCTTGGGAACCGGGAGATCCTACGAGCAGTACTTC. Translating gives CASSLGTGRSYEQYF.

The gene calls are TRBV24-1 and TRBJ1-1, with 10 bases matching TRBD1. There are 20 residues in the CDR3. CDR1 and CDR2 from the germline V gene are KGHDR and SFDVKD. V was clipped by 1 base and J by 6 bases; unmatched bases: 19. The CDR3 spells CATSDFSECRDRGHAAEAFF. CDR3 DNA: TGTGCCACCAGTGATTTCTCGGAATGCCGGGACAGGGGTCATGCCGCTGAAGCTTTCTTT.

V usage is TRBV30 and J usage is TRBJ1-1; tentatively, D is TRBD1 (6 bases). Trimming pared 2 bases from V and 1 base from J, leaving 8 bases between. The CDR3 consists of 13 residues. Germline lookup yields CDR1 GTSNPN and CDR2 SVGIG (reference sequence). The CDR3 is CAWSTGKNTEAFF. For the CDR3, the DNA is TGTGCCTGGAGTACAGGGAAGAACACTGAAGCTTTCTTT. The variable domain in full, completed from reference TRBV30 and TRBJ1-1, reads SQTIHQWPATLVQPVGSPLSLECTVEGTSNPNLYWYRQAAGRGLQLLFYSVGIGQISSEVPQNLSASRPQDRQFILSSKKLLLSDSGFYLCAWSTGKNTEAFFGQGTRLTVV.

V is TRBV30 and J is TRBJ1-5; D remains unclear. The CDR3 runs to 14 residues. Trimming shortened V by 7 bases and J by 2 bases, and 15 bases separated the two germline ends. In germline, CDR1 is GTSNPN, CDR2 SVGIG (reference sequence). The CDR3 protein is CASSLQSGNQPQHF. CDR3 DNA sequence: TGTGCCTCATCCCTCCAATCGGGCAATCAGCCCCAGCATTTT.

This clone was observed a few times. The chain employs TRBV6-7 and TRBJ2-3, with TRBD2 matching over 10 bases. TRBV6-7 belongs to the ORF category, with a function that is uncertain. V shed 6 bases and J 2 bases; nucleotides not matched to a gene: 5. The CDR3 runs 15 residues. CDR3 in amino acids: CASRNTSGTTDTQYF. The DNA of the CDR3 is TGTGCCAGCAGGAATACTAGCGGGACCACAGATACGCAGTATTTT.

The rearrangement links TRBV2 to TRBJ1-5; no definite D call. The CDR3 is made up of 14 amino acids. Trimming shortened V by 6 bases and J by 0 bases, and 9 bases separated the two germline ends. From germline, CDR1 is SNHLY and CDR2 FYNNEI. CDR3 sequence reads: CASSEIYSNQPQHF. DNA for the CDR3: TGTGCCAGCAGCGAGATATATAGCAATCAGCCCCAGCATTTT.

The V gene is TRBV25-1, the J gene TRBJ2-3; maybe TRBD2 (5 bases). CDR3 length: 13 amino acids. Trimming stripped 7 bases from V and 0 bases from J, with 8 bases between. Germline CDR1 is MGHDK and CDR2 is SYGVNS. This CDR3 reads CASIARSTDTQYF. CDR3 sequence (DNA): TGTGCCAGCATAGCGCGAAGCACAGATACGCAGTATTTT.

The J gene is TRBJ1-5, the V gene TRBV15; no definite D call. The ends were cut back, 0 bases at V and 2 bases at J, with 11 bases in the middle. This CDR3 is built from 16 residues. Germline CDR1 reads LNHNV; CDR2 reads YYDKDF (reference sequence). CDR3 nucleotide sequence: TGTGCCACCAGCAGAGATGTTATGAGGGGCAATCAGCCCCAGCATTTT. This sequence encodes CATSRDVMRGNQPQHF.

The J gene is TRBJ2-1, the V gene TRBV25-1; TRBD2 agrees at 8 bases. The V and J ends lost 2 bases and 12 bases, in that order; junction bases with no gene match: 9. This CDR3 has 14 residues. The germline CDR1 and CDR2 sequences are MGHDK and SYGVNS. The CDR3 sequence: CASSETGTRDLQFF. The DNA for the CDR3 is TGTGCCAGCAGTGAAACCGGGACTAGGGATTTGCAGTTCTTC. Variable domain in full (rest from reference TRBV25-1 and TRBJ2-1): EADIYQTPRYLVIGTGKKITLECSQTMGHDKMYWYQQDPGMELHLIHYSYGVNSTEKGDLSSESTVSRIRTEHFPLTLESARPSHTSQYLCASSETGTRDLQFFGPGTRLTVL.

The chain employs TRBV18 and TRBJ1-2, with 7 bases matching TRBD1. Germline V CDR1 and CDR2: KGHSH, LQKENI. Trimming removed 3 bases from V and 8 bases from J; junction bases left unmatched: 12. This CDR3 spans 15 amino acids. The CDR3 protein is CASSPTTGSLVGYTF. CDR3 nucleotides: TGTGCCAGCTCACCCACGACAGGGTCGTTAGTCGGCTACACCTTC.

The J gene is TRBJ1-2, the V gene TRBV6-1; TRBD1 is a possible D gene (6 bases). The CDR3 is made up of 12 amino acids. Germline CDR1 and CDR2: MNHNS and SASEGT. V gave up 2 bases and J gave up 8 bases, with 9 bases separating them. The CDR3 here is CASSERQGGYTF. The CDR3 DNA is TGTGCCAGCAGTGAAAGGCAGGGGGGCTACACCTTC.

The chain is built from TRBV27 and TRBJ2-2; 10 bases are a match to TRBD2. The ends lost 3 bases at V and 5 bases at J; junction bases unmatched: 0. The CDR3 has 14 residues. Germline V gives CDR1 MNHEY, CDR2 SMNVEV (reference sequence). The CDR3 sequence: CASSLTSGTGELFF. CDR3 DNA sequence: TGTGCCAGCAGTTTGACTAGCGGGACCGGGGAGCTGTTTTTT.

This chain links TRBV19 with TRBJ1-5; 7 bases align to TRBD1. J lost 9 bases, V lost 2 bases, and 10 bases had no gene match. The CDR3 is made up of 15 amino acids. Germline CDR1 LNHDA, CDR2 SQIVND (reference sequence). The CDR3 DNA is TGTGCCAGTAGTATAAGGGGGGACAGCTTGGCGCCCCAGCATTTT. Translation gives CASSIRGDSLAPQHF.